A selection of T cell receptor beta chains follows, all from one sample in a study of blood T cell repertoires in COVID-19. The protocol was immunoSEQ multiplex PCR, while the TCRdb copy is restricted to in-frame clones and leaves out a portion. Of about 150,000 clones in the sample, more than 65% are singletons; the top ten hold just over 9.5%. The sample comprised peripheral blood. Receptor source: a woman aged 50 to 60 with acute or convalescent COVID-19. CDR3s include the opening cysteine and the closing phenylalanine or tryptophan. The D gene is left open where the match is weak. Only part of the rows carry a size: once, few, many, or a class if the clone is expanded.

V gene,clone size,D gene,J gene,CDR3 DNA,CDR3 protein
TRBV28,.,.,TRBJ1-2,TGTGCCAGCGGAGTCCGAGCTAACTATGGCTACACCTTC,CASGVRANYGYTF
TRBV7-8,.,TRBD1,TRBJ1-2,TGTGCCAGCAGCTTAGCGGGACAGGGGAACTATGGCTACACCTTC,CASSLAGQGNYGYTF
TRBV6-2/TRBV6-3,.,TRBD2,TRBJ2-2,TGTGCCAGCAGTCATAGCGGGGGACTTGTCACCGGGGAGCTGTTTTTT,CASSHSGGLVTGELFF
TRBV5-1,.,TRBD1,TRBJ1-3,TGCGCAACCCATCCGGGACAGGAGTCGGCTGGAAACACCATATATTTT,CATHPGQESAGNTIYF
TRBV3-1/TRBV3-2,.,.,TRBJ1-2,TGTGCCAGCAGCCAAGCGGTCTATGGCTACACCTTC,CASSQAVYGYTF
TRBV15,few,TRBD1,TRBJ1-2,TGTGCCACCAGCAGAGATGGTTCCCCCGGGACAGGGACTAACTATGGCTACACCTTC,CATSRDGSPGTGTNYGYTF
TRBV5-1,.,TRBD1,TRBJ2-7,TGCGCCAGCAGCTTGGAGGACAGGGTCACCTACGAGCAGTACTTC,CASSLEDRVTYEQYF
TRBV5-8,.,.,TRBJ2-5,TGTGCCAGCACCTTCGGAACGGGGGGCAGTGAGACCCAGTACTTC,CASTFGTGGSETQYF
TRBV13,.,TRBD2,TRBJ2-3,TGTGCCAGCAGGCTAACTAGCGGCACAGATACGCAGTATTTT,CASRLTSGTDTQYF
TRBV10-3,.,.,TRBJ2-3,TGTGCCATCAGGGCAGCCGGACAAATTGGTACGCAGTATTTT,CAIRAAGQIGTQYF
TRBV7-9,.,.,TRBJ1-6,TGTGCCAGCAGCTTAGGACAGGTTGGGTCACCCCTCCACTTT,CASSLGQVGSPLHF
TRBV10-1,.,.,TRBJ1-1,TGCGCCAGCAGTGAGGCCCCCGGAGGGAACACTGAAGCTTTCTTT,CASSEAPGGNTEAFF
TRBV6-2/TRBV6-3,few,.,TRBJ1-1,TGTGCCAGCAGTTACCCGACTTGGGGGCTGAACAGAAGGGCTTTCTTT,CASSYPTWGLNRRAFF
TRBV2,once,TRBD2,TRBJ2-5,TGTGCCAGCACCGGGACTAGCGGCCAAGAGACCCAGTACTTC,CASTGTSGQETQYF
TRBV5-1,.,.,TRBJ2-5,TGCGCCAGCGGATCCGGGTATCTCCAAGAGACCCAGTACTTC,CASGSGYLQETQYF
TRBV19,once,TRBD1,TRBJ1-4,TGTGCCAGTAGTACGGACAGGGTGCCTAATGAAAAACTGTTTTTT,CASSTDRVPNEKLFF
TRBV6-2/TRBV6-3,.,.,TRBJ1-1,TGTGCCAGCAGCCTACAGGGCCCGGACACTGAAGCTTTCTTT,CASSLQGPDTEAFF
TRBV5-4,.,TRBD2,TRBJ2-4,TGTGCCAGCAGCTTGTCCGGGGGGGGCAAAAACATTCAGTACTTC,CASSLSGGGKNIQYF
TRBV6-5,.,TRBD2,TRBJ2-3,TGTGCCAGCAGAGGCGGGGGTTCCTTCACAGATACGCAGTATTTT,CASRGGGSFTDTQYF
TRBV5-5,few,.,TRBJ1-3,TGTGCCAGCAGCCGGAAGGGGGAAGGATCTGGAAACACCATATATTTT,CASSRKGEGSGNTIYF